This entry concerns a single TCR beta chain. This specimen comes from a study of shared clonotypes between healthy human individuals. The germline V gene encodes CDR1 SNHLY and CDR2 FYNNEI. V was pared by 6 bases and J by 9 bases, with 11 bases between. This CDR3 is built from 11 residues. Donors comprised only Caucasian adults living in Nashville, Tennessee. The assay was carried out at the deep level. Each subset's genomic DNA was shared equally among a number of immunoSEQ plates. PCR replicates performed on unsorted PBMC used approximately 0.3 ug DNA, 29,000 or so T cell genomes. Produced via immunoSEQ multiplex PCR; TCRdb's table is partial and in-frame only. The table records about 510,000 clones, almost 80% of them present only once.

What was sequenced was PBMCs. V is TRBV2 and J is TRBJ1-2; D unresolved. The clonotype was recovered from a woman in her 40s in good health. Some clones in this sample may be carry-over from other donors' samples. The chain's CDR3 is CASSPGFSYTF. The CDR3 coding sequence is TGTGCCAGCAGCCCCGGATTTAGCTACACCTTC.